The rows below give T cell receptor beta chains drawn from one sample of a study of cytomegalovirus exposure and HLA in healthy donors. Sequencing was performed with immunoSEQ multiplex PCR; in TCRdb, only in-frame clones are kept and a portion is missing. The sample records approximately 170,000 clones, around 80% being singletons. The specimen was PBMCs. These receptors all stem from a male donor in good health and CMV-seronegative. The CDR3 runs from the conserved cysteine through the conserved F or W. D genes are given only for firm matches. Clone size, where shown, is once, few, many, or a class for clones that have expanded.

d_call	v_call	j_call	clone_size	cdr3_aa	cdr3_nt
.	TRBV5-4	TRBJ2-3	.	CASSLVGTRAGRTDTQYF	TGTGCCAGCAGCTTGGTAGGGACGCGGGCGGGACGCACAGATACGCAGTATTTT
TRBD2	TRBV5-4	TRBJ2-1	once	CASSLELAGASLFYNEQFF	TGTGCCAGCAGCTTGGAACTAGCGGGGGCCTCGTTGTTTTACAATGAGCAGTTCTTC
TRBD1	TRBV7-8	TRBJ1-2	.	CASSLSRDRGNYGYTF	TGTGCCAGCAGCCTGTCCCGGGACAGGGGAAACTATGGCTACACCTTC
.	TRBV19	TRBJ2-3	.	CASTPGRGGGRDTQYF	TGTGCCAGTACCCCAGGTCGGGGAGGAGGGAGAGATACGCAGTATTTT
.	TRBV6-6	TRBJ2-4	.	CASSRHPPAEKNIQYF	TGTGCCAGCAGTCGACATCCTCCAGCGGAGAAAAACATTCAGTACTTC
TRBD1	TRBV5-1	TRBJ1-2	once	CASSLGDRELTFGYTF	TGCGCCAGCAGCTTGGGGGACAGGGAGCTAACTTTTGGCTACACCTTC
.	TRBV11-2	TRBJ2-2	.	CASSFARDTGELFF	TGTGCCAGCAGCTTTGCCCGGGACACCGGGGAGCTGTTTTTT
.	TRBV19	TRBJ1-1	.	CASSKVQGGTEAFF	TGTGCCAGTAGTAAGGTACAGGGCGGCACTGAAGCTTTCTTT
.	TRBV18	TRBJ1-5	.	CASSPAENQPQHF	TGTGCCAGCTCACCGGCTGAAAATCAGCCCCAGCATTTT
.	TRBV15	TRBJ2-3	once	CATSRDPRTDTQYF	TGTGCCACCAGCAGAGATCCCAGGACAGATACGCAGTATTTT
.	TRBV18	TRBJ2-6	.	CASSTGMRANVLTF	TGTGCCAGCTCCACCGGTATGAGGGCCAACGTCCTGACTTTC
TRBD2	TRBV5-1	TRBJ2-3	.	CASSLLAGGSSTDTQYF	TGCGCCAGCAGCTTACTAGCGGGGGGATCTAGCACAGATACGCAGTATTTT
.	TRBV6-5	TRBJ1-1	few	CASSYSRILDTEAFF	TGTGCCAGCAGTTACTCGCGGATCTTGGACACTGAAGCTTTCTTT
TRBD2	TRBV19	TRBJ2-5	.	CASSIASGLQETQYF	TGTGCCAGTAGTATTGCTAGCGGGCTCCAAGAGACCCAGTACTTC